The next 14 T cell receptor beta chains were all read from a single sample in a study of blood T cell repertoires in COVID-19. Sequencing used immunoSEQ multiplex PCR; TCRdb keeps in-frame clones, though not all of them. The table includes 210,000 or so clones, 88% detected once. Sequencing was performed on PBMCs or T cells enriched from blood (not recorded which). The source is a woman between 25 and 40 years old who had been exposed to COVID-19.

The gene calls are TRBV5-1 and TRBJ1-1; D is uncertain. Germline CDR1 SGHRS, CDR2 YFSETQ. V dropped 4 bases and J dropped 3 bases, with 16 bases sitting between them. This CDR3 has 15 residues. The chain's CDR3 is CASSLRAGGYTEAFF. CDR3 nucleotides: TGCGCCAGCAGCCTCCGAGCAGGAGGATACACTGAAGCTTTCTTT.

This rearrangement joins TRBV14 to TRBJ2-3, with a possible D match to TRBD1 (6 bases). Trimming pared 1 base from V and 4 bases from J, leaving 15 bases between. This CDR3 contains 16 residues. Germline V gene sequence: CDR1 SGHDN, CDR2 FVKESK. The CDR3 reads CASSQVGQGMSDTQYF. CDR3 coding DNA: TGTGCCAGCAGCCAAGTCGGCCAGGGGATGTCAGATACGCAGTATTTT. Full variable domain (missing parts from reference TRBV14 and TRBJ2-3): EAGVTQFPSHSVIEKGQTVTLRCDPISGHDNLYWYRRVMGKEIKFLLHFVKESKQDESGMPNNRFLAERTGGTYSTLKVQPAELEDSGVYFCASSQVGQGMSDTQYFGPGTRLTVL.

In this sample, this clone turned up once. This chain joins TRBV4-1 and TRBJ2-1; tentatively, D is TRBD1 (5 bases). The CDR3 has 18 amino acids. Trimming stripped 0 bases from V and 2 bases from J, with 17 bases between. Germline CDR1 is MGHRA and CDR2 is YSYEKL. The CDR3 region has the DNA TGCGCCAGCAGCCAAGAGACAGCCCAGACAATCACCTACAATGAGCAGTTCTTC. Translated, it gives CASSQETAQTITYNEQFF.

The chain employs TRBV3-1 (or the pseudogene TRBV3-2) and TRBJ2-5, with a tentative D call TRBD1 (6 bases). Germline V gives CDR1 LGHDT, CDR2 YNNKEL (reference sequence). The CDR3 has 15 residues. The germline V and J ends were trimmed by 3 bases and 5 bases, with 16 bases remaining between them. The CDR3 bases are TGTGCCAGCAGCCATGGCAGGGGATACGGTGAGACCCAGTACTTC. Encoded protein: CASSHGRGYGETQYF.

This clone was recorded at least ten times. The rearrangement uses TRBV5-5 and TRBJ2-2; 11 positions agree with TRBD2. Germline values: CDR1 SGHKS, CDR2 YYEKEE (reference sequence). This CDR3 is built from 16 residues. Losses at the gene ends were 2 bases for V and 4 bases for J; bases not matched to a gene: 4. The DNA for the CDR3 is TGTGCCAGCAGCTTTAGCGGGAGGGCCCTCACCGGGGAGCTGTTTTTT. Amino acid sequence: CASSFSGRALTGELFF. Full variable domain (outside the CDR3, taken from reference TRBV5-5 and TRBJ2-2): DAGVTQSPTHLIKTRGQQVTLRCSPISGHKSVSWYQQVLGQGPQFIFQYYEKEERGRGNFPDRFSARQFPNYSSELNVNALLLGDSALYLCASSFSGRALTGELFFGEGSRLTVL.

The chain uses TRBV27 and TRBJ2-2; 9 bases line up with TRBD1. Per the germline V gene, CDR1 is MNHEY and CDR2 is SMNVEV (reference sequence). J lost 6 bases, V lost 8 bases, and 10 bases had no gene match. The CDR3 covers 15 residues. The CDR3 region has the DNA TGTGCCAGCCGTAGGGGGACAGGGTCGGCCGGGGAGCTGTTTTTT. Translating it yields CASRRGTGSAGELFF.

The chain employs TRBV20-1 and TRBJ2-1; TRBD1 might be the D (5 bases). Germline V gene data show CDR1 as DFQATT and CDR2 as SNEGSKA (reference sequence). CDR3 size: 11 residues. The CDR3 DNA reads TGCAGCGCAGACAGCTACAATGAGCAGTTCTTC. Translating it yields CSADSYNEQFF.

This chain uses TRBV10-2 with TRBJ2-1; weak D call: TRBD2 (5 bases). Trimming removed 11 bases at V and 5 bases at J, with 7 bases between. Germline V gene lookup returns CDR1 WSHSY and CDR2 SAAADI. CDR3 length equals 10 residues. The CDR3 loop is CAAGDNEQFF. In DNA, the CDR3 is TGCGCCGCCGGGGACAATGAGCAGTTCTTC.

This rearrangement joins TRBV18 to TRBJ2-5; TRBD2 aligns across 13 bases. This CDR3 has 15 residues. Trimming cost V 5 bases and J 2 bases; bases outside gene matches: 2. CDR1 is KGHSH, CDR2 LQKENI, per germline. This CDR3 is CASSGLAGVQETQYF. The CDR3 DNA is TGTGCCAGCTCAGGACTAGCGGGGGTACAAGAGACCCAGTACTTC.

V and J are TRBV30 and TRBJ2-1; D unresolved. Trimming shortened V by 2 bases and J by 9 bases, and 8 bases separated the two germline ends. This CDR3 spans 11 amino acids. Germline V lookup: CDR1 GTSNPN, CDR2 SVGIG (reference sequence). CDR3 in amino acids: CAWSPSGEQFF. In DNA form, the CDR3 reads TGTGCCTGGAGTCCCTCGGGTGAGCAGTTCTTC.

This chain links TRBV2 with TRBJ2-5; the match to TRBD1 covers 8 bases. V shed 4 bases, J shed 5 bases, and the junction held 9 bases outside the gene matches. In germline, CDR1 is SNHLY, CDR2 FYNNEI. The CDR3 loop spans 15 amino acids. This CDR3 is CASSVNRGRLETQYF. The CDR3 DNA reads as TGTGCCAGCAGTGTTAACAGGGGGAGACTTGAGACCCAGTACTTC. Using reference TRBV2 and TRBJ2-5 for the parts outside the CDR3, the full variable domain is EPEVTQTPSHQVTQMGQEVILRCVPISNHLYFYWYRQILGQKVEFLVSFYNNEISEKSEIFDDQFSVERPDGSNFTLKIRSTKLEDSAMYFCASSVNRGRLETQYFGPGTRLLVL.

The CDR3 loop is CASSLATSNIGELFF. As DNA, the CDR3 is TGCGCCAGCAGCTTGGCAACTAGTAATATCGGGGAGCTGTTTTTT. The chain couples TRBV5-1 to TRBJ2-2, with a possible D match to TRBD2 (5 bases). This CDR3 region has 15 residues. Trimming removed 0 bases from V and 7 bases from J, with 13 bases in between. The V gene's germline CDR1 is SGHRS and CDR2 YFSETQ. Supplemented by reference TRBV5-1 and TRBJ2-2, the full variable domain reads KAGVTQTPRYLIKTRGQQVTLSCSPISGHRSVSWYQQTPGQGLQFLFEYFSETQRNKGNFPGRFSGRQFSNSRSEMNVSTLELGDSALYLCASSLATSNIGELFFGEGSRLTVL.

The rearrangement joins TRBV27 to TRBJ1-2, with TRBD1 as a possible D gene (6 bases). The V end was cut by 5 bases, the J end by 4 bases, with 14 bases between. The CDR3 length is 14 residues. Germline V gene data show CDR1 as MNHEY and CDR2 as SMNVEV (reference sequence). CDR3 sequence: CASSRDRLRYGYTF. The CDR3 bases are TGTGCCAGCAGTAGAGACAGGCTTCGCTATGGCTACACCTTC.

The chain employs TRBV15 and TRBJ2-1, with TRBD2 identical over 7 bases. Germline V gives CDR1 LNHNV, CDR2 YYDKDF (reference sequence). This CDR3 is 16 amino acids long. The V and J ends lost 11 bases and 10 bases, in that order; junction bases with no gene match: 23. The CDR3 sequence: CASEPTFGVIGGEQFF. The CDR3 DNA follows: TGTGCCTCAGAGCCCACCTTTGGGGTGATCGGGGGGGAGCAGTTCTTC.